This T cell receptor (beta chain) appears in the sequencing data of a study of shared T cell receptors in the human thymus. The V gene end was trimmed by 0 bases and the J gene end by 2 bases; junction bases not matched to a gene: 6. This CDR3 region has 17 residues. CDR1 MGHDK and CDR2 SYGVNS come from the germline V gene. Clones were sequenced by immunoSEQ multiplex PCR, and TCRdb holds only the in-frame ones, with some missing. This table holds almost 550,000 clones, approximately 78% found once. These data were likewise used in another study, on human thymus T cells. That report adds: The thymus was resected at corrective cardiac surgery. Thymic and blood repertoires appeared to show biased V and J gene usage.

The sequence derives from a boy under two years old with a congenital heart defect. Specimen: thymocytes. This chain links TRBV25-1 with TRBJ2-3, with 9 bases matching TRBD2. The CDR3 spells CASSEYQAGGPTDTQYF. Written as DNA, the CDR3 is TGTGCCAGCAGTGAATACCAGGCGGGAGGGCCCACAGATACGCAGTATTTT.